A single sample gave rise to the 6 T cell receptor beta chains below, sequenced in a study of T cell responses to AZD1222 COVID-19 vaccine. Method: immunoSEQ multiplex PCR; TCRdb's copy keeps in-frame clones and lacks some. The sample includes approximately 160,000 clones, approximately 90% of them seen just once. Here the sequenced sample was peripheral blood, taken 28 days after the second AZD1222 dose. These receptors came from an adult who received the AZD1222 COVID-19 vaccine.

The gene calls are TRBV5-8 and TRBJ2-3, with 8 bases identical to TRBD1. With 4 bases clipped from V and 3 bases from J, the junction kept 4 bases outside the gene matches. From germline, CDR1 is SGHTS and CDR2 YDEGEE. The CDR3 loop spans 14 amino acids. Written as DNA, the CDR3 is TGTGCCAGCAGCGCGCGACAGGGGACAGATACGCAGTATTTT. Translated, it gives CASSARQGTDTQYF. Supplemented by reference TRBV5-8 and TRBJ2-3, the full variable domain reads EAGVTQSPTHLIKTRGQQATLRCSPISGHTSVYWYQQALGLGLQFLLWYDEGEERNRGNFPPRFSGRQFPNYSSELNVNALELEDSALYLCASSARQGTDTQYFGPGTRLTVL.

The chain employs TRBV12-3 or TRBV12-4 and TRBJ1-5; D call uncertain. Trimming left V 0 bases short and J 6 bases short, with 3 bases between. This CDR3 contains 12 residues. DNA of the CDR3: TGTGCCAGCAGTTTAGCCCCTCAGCCCCAGCATTTT. Amino acid sequence: CASSLAPQPQHF.

This clone has a single count. The gene calls are TRBV7-9 and TRBJ1-3; D not certain. The germline CDR1 and CDR2 sequences are SEHNR and FQNEAQ (reference sequence). CDR3 length equals 15 residues. Deletions cut 1 base from V and 0 bases from J, with 7 bases between. This chain's CDR3 is CASSLVAYSGNTIYF. The CDR3 DNA sequence: TGTGCCAGCAGCTTAGTGGCATACTCTGGAAACACCATATATTTT. Drawing the rest from reference TRBV7-9 and TRBJ1-3, the complete variable domain is DTGVSQNPRHKITKRGQNVTFRCDPISEHNRLYWYRQTLGQGPEFLTYFQNEAQLEKSRLLSDRFSAERPKGSFSTLEIQRTEQGDSAMYLCASSLVAYSGNTIYFGEGSWLTVV.

In regard to this clone: The sample has other DNA sequences that encode this CDR3 too. The chain recombines TRBV11-2 with TRBJ1-5; D possibly corresponds to TRBD1 (6 bases). CDR1 is SGHAT and CDR2 is FQNNGV in the germline V gene. The CDR3 has 15 amino acids. Trimming cost V 5 bases and J 1 base, with 12 bases left between them. CDR3 protein: CASSRTVGSNQPQHF. The CDR3 DNA sequence: TGTGCCAGCAGCAGGACAGTTGGGAGCAATCAGCCCCAGCATTTT.

This rearrangement joins TRBV27 to TRBJ2-1; D gene unclear. The V and J ends lost 1 base and 6 bases respectively, with 10 bases between them. Looked up from germline, CDR1 is MNHEY and CDR2 is SMNVEV (reference sequence). The CDR3 loop spans 14 amino acids. The chain's CDR3 is CASSLFVKSNEQFF. CDR3 DNA: TGTGCCAGCAGTTTATTTGTTAAGTCCAATGAGCAGTTCTTC.

The chain employs TRBV9 and TRBJ2-1, with a tentative D call TRBD2 (5 bases). The germline V gene has CDR1 SGDLS and CDR2 YYNGEE. The V and J ends lost 0 bases and 7 bases respectively, with 8 bases between them. The CDR3 has 13 residues. The CDR3 loop reads CASSVDRGNEQFF. For the CDR3, the DNA is TGTGCCAGCAGCGTAGATCGCGGGAATGAGCAGTTCTTC.